This entry lists 4 T cell receptor beta chains sequenced from one sample in a study of blood T cell repertoires in COVID-19. Measured with immunoSEQ multiplex PCR; TCRdb has only the in-frame clones, and not every one. The sample lists fewer than 500,000 clones, approximately 90% occurring once. What was sequenced was PBMCs or T cells enriched from blood (not recorded which). Receptors were obtained from a man under 40 who had recovered from COVID-19.

The rearrangement links TRBV10-3 to TRBJ1-1; 7 nucleotides align to TRBD1. V gave up 6 bases and J gave up 8 bases; unmatched junction bases: 6. Germline V CDR1 and CDR2: ENHRY, SYGVKD. This CDR3 has 12 residues. This CDR3 reads CAISLDREEAFF. The CDR3 bases are TGTGCCATCAGCCTAGACAGGGAAGAAGCTTTCTTT.

This clone was seen only once. This chain uses TRBV2 with TRBJ1-6; D is unclear. V lost 0 bases to trimming and J lost 6 bases, with 15 bases between them. The V gene's germline CDR1 is SNHLY and CDR2 FYNNEI. The CDR3 length is 17 residues. CDR3 protein: CASSEARARDLNSPLHF. In DNA, the CDR3 is TGTGCCAGCAGTGAAGCGCGAGCCCGGGATCTTAATTCACCCCTCCACTTT.

This chain uses TRBV10-2 with TRBJ1-1; D perhaps matches TRBD1 (5 bases). CDR3 length equals 13 residues. The ends were cut back, 7 bases at V and 0 bases at J, with 9 bases in the middle. Germline lookup yields CDR1 WSHSY and CDR2 SAAADI. CDR3 in DNA: TGCGCCAGCATCGGACACCTGAACACTGAAGCTTTCTTT. Encoded protein: CASIGHLNTEAFF.

The V and J genes are TRBV7-3 and TRBJ2-2; 9 bases are a match to TRBD1. Trimming took 5 bases from V and 6 from J; bases not matched to a gene: 4. The CDR3 loop spans 14 amino acids. Germline-derived CDR1 and CDR2 are SGHTA and FQGTGA. The CDR3 loop is CASSTGTGSGELFF. The CDR3 DNA sequence: TGTGCCAGCAGCACTGGGACAGGGTCCGGGGAGCTGTTTTTT.